The 3 T cell receptor beta chains below were found in one sample sequenced in a study of cytomegalovirus exposure and HLA in healthy donors. TCRdb keeps only in-frame clones here, not all; method: immunoSEQ multiplex PCR. Of about 280,000 clones listed, approximately 87% are singletons. The sequencing sample was made of PBMCs. These receptors all stem from a woman under 30 in good health and CMV-seronegative.

The CDR3 DNA reads as TGTGCCAGCTGGGACAGGGGGGGGTCAAGAGGCAATGAGCAGTTCTTC. Residues: CASWDRGGSRGNEQFF. J is TRBJ2-1 and V is TRBV27; TRBD1 matches at 11 bases. The CDR3 extends over 16 amino acids. CDR1 and CDR2 (germline): MNHEY, SMNVEV (reference sequence). V was clipped by 8 bases and J by 6 bases; unmatched bases: 12.

V is TRBV7-2 and J is TRBJ2-1, with D possibly TRBD2 on 5 matching bases. Germline V CDR1 and CDR2: SGHTA, FQGNSA. Trimming stripped 10 bases from V and 5 bases from J, with 12 bases between. The CDR3 runs 12 residues. CDR3 DNA: TGTGCCACTAGACTATTCAACAATGAGCAGTTCTTC. It codes for CATRLFNNEQFF.

The genes are TRBV9 and TRBJ2-3; TRBD2 matches 7 bases. J gave up 5 bases and V 0 bases, and 3 bases lay outside the gene matches. The CDR3 extends over 14 amino acids. Germline-derived CDR1 and CDR2 are SGDLS and YYNGEE. DNA for the CDR3: TGTGCCAGCAGCGTAGCGGGGGGAGTAGATACGCAGTATTTT. Its translation: CASSVAGGVDTQYF.